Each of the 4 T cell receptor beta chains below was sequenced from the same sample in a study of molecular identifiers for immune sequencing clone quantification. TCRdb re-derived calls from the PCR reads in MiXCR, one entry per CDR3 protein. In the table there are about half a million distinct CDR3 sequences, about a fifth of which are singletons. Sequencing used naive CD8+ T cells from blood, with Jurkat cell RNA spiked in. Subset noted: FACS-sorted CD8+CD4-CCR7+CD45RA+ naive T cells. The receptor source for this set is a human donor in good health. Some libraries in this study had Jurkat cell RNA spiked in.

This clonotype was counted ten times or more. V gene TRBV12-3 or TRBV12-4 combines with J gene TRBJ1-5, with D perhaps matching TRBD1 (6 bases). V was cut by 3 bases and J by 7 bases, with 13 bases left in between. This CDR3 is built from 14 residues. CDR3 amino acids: CASSFLGAGQPQHF. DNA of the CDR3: TGTGCCAGCAGTTTTTTGGGGGCAGGGCAGCCCCAGCATTTT.

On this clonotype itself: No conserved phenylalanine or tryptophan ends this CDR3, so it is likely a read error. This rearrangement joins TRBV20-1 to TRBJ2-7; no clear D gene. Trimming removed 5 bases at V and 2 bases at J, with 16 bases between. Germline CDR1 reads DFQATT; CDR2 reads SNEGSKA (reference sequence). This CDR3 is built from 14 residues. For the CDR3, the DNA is TGCAGTGCTCAAGCACCTGGGCCCACCTACGAGCAGTACCTC. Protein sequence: CSAQAPGPTYEQYL.

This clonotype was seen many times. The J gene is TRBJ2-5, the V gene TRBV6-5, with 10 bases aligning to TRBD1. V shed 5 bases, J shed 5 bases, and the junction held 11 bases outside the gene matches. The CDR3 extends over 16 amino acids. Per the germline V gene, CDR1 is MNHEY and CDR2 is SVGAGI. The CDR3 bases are TGTGCCAGCAGTCCCGGGACAGGGGTGTCGGTGGAGACCCAGTACTTC. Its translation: CASSPGTGVSVETQYF.

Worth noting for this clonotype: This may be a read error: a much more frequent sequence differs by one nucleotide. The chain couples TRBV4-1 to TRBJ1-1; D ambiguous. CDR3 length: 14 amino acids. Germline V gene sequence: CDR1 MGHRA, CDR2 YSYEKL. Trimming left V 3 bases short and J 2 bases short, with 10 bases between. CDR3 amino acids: CASSHTVRNTEAFF. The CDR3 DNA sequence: TGCGCCAGCAGCCACACCGTGAGAAACACTGAAGCTTTCTTT.